This T cell receptor (beta chain) was profiled in a study of beta chain features in type 1 diabetes. Across the study: The patient and healthy donor groups were comparable for age, gender and cell yields. General observations from the study: Overrepresentation of cells with high TCR expression could result from cDNA sequencing.

Isolated RNA was reverse transcribed in full, so expressed TCRB transcripts were sequenced. Sequencing used immunoSEQ multiplex PCR; TCRdb keeps in-frame clones, though not all of them. The data show about 410,000 clones, with over 11% seen just once and roughly 0.036% held by the top ten. The V segment lost 5 bases and the J segment 0 bases; nucleotides outside the gene matches: 7. The CDR3 is 14 amino acids. CDR1 and CDR2 (germline): SQVTM, ANQGSEA. Researchers reported sorting CD4+ naive, central memory, regulatory and stem cell-like memory cells via CD45RO/CCR7/CD25/CD127/CD95/CD27. This clone occurred a few times. What it binds is unknown.

This sequence was found in a man aged 25-45 years in good health. The sample taken for sequencing was naive CD4+ T cells from blood. J is TRBJ2-7 and V is TRBV29-1; 7 bases line up with TRBD2. CDR3 sequence (DNA): TGCAGCGTTCGTGGACTAGGGGCCTCCTACGAGCAGTACTTC. It translates to CSVRGLGASYEQYF.